This T cell receptor beta chain was recorded in a study of blood T cells in healthy people across ages. A sample-barcoded 5' primer and a J-beta primer mix were used in a second PCR of about 6 to 11 cycles. Every cDNA molecule carried a tag from a template-switch adaptor bearing 12 random nucleotides. In TCRdb, the 5' RACE reads were re-called with MiXCR into one record per CDR3 protein. Among hundreds of thousands of distinct CDR3 sequences listed, roughly 53% were seen once. Study-level results: Possibly, changes in expanded clonotypes were confounded because donor CMV status was unknown. Diversity of TCR beta per million T cells declined in a roughly linear way with age. Long-lived donors had more naive CD4+ cells and higher diversity than aged donors.

Details on this clonotype: No antigen is known for it.

Germline values: CDR1 MNHEY, CDR2 SMNVEV (reference sequence). Trimming shortened V by 0 bases and J by 2 bases, and 10 bases separated the two germline ends. The CDR3 has 15 amino acids. The gene calls are TRBV27 and TRBJ1-2, with D possibly matching TRBD1 (6 bases). This receptor was taken from a man in his sixties in good health. The specimen was blood. The CDR3 reads CASSLSGGQNYGYTF. CDR3 DNA: TGTGCCAGCAGTTTATCGGGGGGACAAAACTATGGCTACACCTTC.